Listed below are T cell receptor beta chains from one sample, sequenced in a study of shared clonotypes between healthy human individuals. Profiled with immunoSEQ multiplex PCR; TCRdb holds only in-frame clones, not every one. The table has roughly 1,000,000 clones, around 78% seen once. The sample consisted of memory CD4+ T cells from PBMCs. These TCRs come from a man aged 18 to 30 in good health. Some clones in this sample may be carry-over from other donors' samples. Each CDR3 is given with its conserved first and last residue. D genes are given only for firm matches. The size entry is marked missing in some rows and otherwise reads once, few, many or a size class.

d_gene	abundance	j_gene	v_gene	CDR3nt	CDR3aa
NA	NA	TRBJ1-2	TRBV5-1	TGCGCCAGCAGCTTACCTGAGAACTATGGCTACACCTTC	CASSLPENYGYTF
TRBD1	NA	TRBJ1-1	TRBV5-4	TGTGCCAGCAGCCCGGGACAGAAAGACACTGAAGCTTTCTTT	CASSPGQKDTEAFF
NA	NA	TRBJ1-1	TRBV14	TGTGCCAGCAGCCAATTGGGATTTGGAACTGAAGCTTTCTTT	CASSQLGFGTEAFF
NA	NA	TRBJ2-2	TRBV11-3	TGTGCCAGCAGCTCTAAATCAATGAACACCGGGGAGCTGTTTTTT	CASSSKSMNTGELFF
NA	NA	TRBJ1-1	TRBV27	TGTGCCAGCAGTCCCCCAGGTCTACAGCGGAAGAACACTGAAGCTTTCTTT	CASSPPGLQRKNTEAFF
NA	NA	TRBJ1-4	TRBV5-4	TGTGCCAGCAGTCGGACAAACAATGAAAAACTGTTTTTT	CASSRTNNEKLFF
NA	NA	TRBJ1-1	TRBV2	TGTGCCAGCAGTGGACCTGGGGGTACTGAAGCTTTCTTT	CASSGPGGTEAFF
TRBD1	many	TRBJ2-1	TRBV5-1	TGCGCCAGCAGCTTGGGACAGGGGAACAATGAGCAGTTCTTC	CASSLGQGNNEQFF
TRBD2	few	TRBJ2-1	TRBV2	TGTGCCAGCAGAAGGACTAGCGGGAACTACAATGAGCAGTTCTTC	CASRRTSGNYNEQFF
TRBD1	NA	TRBJ1-1	TRBV30	TGTGCCTGGAGCCCAAGGGCGACAGGGTATCCCACTGAAGCTTTCTTT	CAWSPRATGYPTEAFF
TRBD1	few	TRBJ2-3	TRBV5-1	TGCGCCAGCAGCATAAGAGTGCGGGACAGGGGTTCGGATACGCAGTATTTT	CASSIRVRDRGSDTQYF
NA	once	TRBJ2-7	TRBV4-1	TGCGCCAGCAGCCATGGTCCGGGACGTAGCTCCTACGAGCAGTACTTC	CASSHGPGRSSYEQYF
NA	once	TRBJ1-3	TRBV19	TGTGCCGAGCTAGGGGCCGTCTCTGGAAACACCATATATTTT	CAELGAVSGNTIYF
TRBD1	NA	TRBJ1-4	TRBV5-1	TGCGCCAGCAGCCCCCTTCAGGGGGCAGGTGAAAAACTGTTTTTT	CASSPLQGAGEKLFF
NA	few	TRBJ2-2	TRBV7-9	TGTGCCAGCAGCCAGGCGGCGGGTGGGGACACCGGGGAGCTGTTTTTT	CASSQAAGGDTGELFF
NA	once	TRBJ2-7	TRBV6-6	TGTGCCAGCAGCAACACCTACGAGCAGTACTTC	CASSNTYEQYF
NA	NA	TRBJ2-2	TRBV6-6	TGTGCCAGCATGCCGGATCCGGGGTTGGGCACCGGGGAGCTGTTTTTT	CASMPDPGLGTGELFF
NA	NA	TRBJ1-6	TRBV27	TGTGCCAGCAGTTTCCTCAGCCGGGGGTCGGGTTCACCCCTCCACTTT	CASSFLSRGSGSPLHF
NA	NA	TRBJ1-1	TRBV6-1	TGTGCCAGCAGTGAACATCCCCTCGGGAAAGCTTTCTTT	CASSEHPLGKAFF
NA	few	TRBJ2-5	TRBV7-3	TGTGCCAGCAGCTTTTCTGCGGGTGAGACCCAGTACTTC	CASSFSAGETQYF
TRBD1	NA	TRBJ1-2	TRBV4-1	TGCGCCAGCAGCCAAGGTGTAGGGGGCCATGGCTACACCTTC	CASSQGVGGHGYTF
NA	NA	TRBJ2-7	TRBV5-6	TGTGCCAGCAGCCTCGTTGGTCAACTAGAGCAGTACTTC	CASSLVGQLEQYF
NA	NA	TRBJ2-5	TRBV5-4	TGTGCCAGCAGCGGGACCCGGCGGGGGACCCAGTACTTC	CASSGTRRGTQYF
TRBD1	NA	TRBJ2-5	TRBV7-9	TGTGCCAGCAGGCTACTGGGACAGGGCTACCAAGAGACCCAGTACTTC	CASRLLGQGYQETQYF
NA	NA	TRBJ2-7	TRBV4-1	TGCGCCAGCAGCCCGGCGAACAGGGCCTACGAGCAGTACTTC	CASSPANRAYEQYF
TRBD1	few	TRBJ2-2	TRBV10-2	TGCGCCAGCAGTGTGGGACAGGGGAACACCGGGGAGCTGTTTTTT	CASSVGQGNTGELFF
TRBD1	NA	TRBJ1-2	TRBV19	TGTGCCAGTGCTGACAGGGCGAACTATGGCTACACCTTC	CASADRANYGYTF
NA	few	TRBJ1-3	TRBV4-1	TGCGCCAGCAGCCAAGATCCCTCCGCAGGGAACTCTGGAAACACCATATATTTT	CASSQDPSAGNSGNTIYF
NA	NA	TRBJ1-2	TRBV11-2	TGTGCCAGCAGGTCCGGGACCAAGGGACACAATAACTATGGCTACACCTTC	CASRSGTKGHNNYGYTF
NA	NA	TRBJ1-1	TRBV10-3	TGTGCCATCAGTGAGCTGGGGGGGTCGAACACTGAAGCTTTCTTT	CAISELGGSNTEAFF
TRBD2	NA	TRBJ2-2	TRBV6-1	TGTGCCAGCAGGATAGCGGGCCCGAACACCGGGGAGCTGTTTTTT	CASRIAGPNTGELFF
NA	NA	TRBJ2-7	TRBV28	TGTGCCAGCAGTTCGGATGGCGTGGCGACCTACGAGCAGTACTTC	CASSSDGVATYEQYF
NA	NA	TRBJ2-1	TRBV18	TGTGCCAGCTCACCAGAGGGGGGTGATGAGCAGTTCTTC	CASSPEGGDEQFF
NA	NA	TRBJ2-5	TRBV5-4	TGTGCCAGCAGCTTGGCCGTCCGAGAGACCCAGTACTTC	CASSLAVRETQYF
TRBD1	NA	TRBJ2-7	TRBV29-1	TGCAGCGTTGGGCTGGGGACAGCGTCCTACGAGCAGTACTTC	CSVGLGTASYEQYF
NA	NA	TRBJ2-7	TRBV7-2	TGTGCCAGCAGCCCGGGTCCTAGCGTATACGAGCAGTACTTC	CASSPGPSVYEQYF
NA	NA	TRBJ1-1	TRBV4-1	TGCGCCAGCAGCCAAGATGGAAGGGGTGAAGCTTTCTTT	CASSQDGRGEAFF
TRBD1	NA	TRBJ2-3	TRBV18	TGTGCCAGCTCGTCGGACAGGGTGGATACGCAGTATTTT	CASSSDRVDTQYF
NA	NA	TRBJ1-1	TRBV2	TGTGCCAGCAGTGTGGCCAGTCGAAAGAACACTGAAGCTTTCTTT	CASSVASRKNTEAFF
NA	NA	TRBJ2-3	TRBV7-2	TGTGCCAGCAGCTTAGAACTTCTAGGGGCAGATACGCAGTATTTT	CASSLELLGADTQYF
TRBD2	NA	TRBJ2-3	TRBV28	TGTGCCAGCAGTTTAGGTGTAGCGGGAGGGTCAGATACGCAGTATTTT	CASSLGVAGGSDTQYF
NA	NA	TRBJ2-6	TRBV10-3	TGTGCCATCAGTGAGAAGGACGGCTCTGGGGCCAACGTCCTGACTTTC	CAISEKDGSGANVLTF
NA	NA	TRBJ2-2	TRBV7-9	TGTGCCAGCGGCCGGGGGGCCACCGGGGAGCTGTTTTTT	CASGRGATGELFF
NA	NA	TRBJ1-1	TRBV5-1	TGCGCCAGCAGCTTGGCTACGGGAGCATTTTCTTCTAACACTGAAGCTTTCTTT	CASSLATGAFSSNTEAFF
TRBD1	NA	TRBJ2-1	TRBV5-8	TGTGCCAGCAGATTGGACAGGGGTACAAATGAGCAGTTCTTC	CASRLDRGTNEQFF
NA	once	TRBJ1-2	TRBV9	TGTGCCAGCAGCGCCCTAAGGGGCGAGGTCACCTTC	CASSALRGEVTF
NA	NA	TRBJ2-7	TRBV20-1	TGCAGTGCTAGACAAGGGGAAGAGCAGTACTTC	CSARQGEEQYF
NA	NA	TRBJ1-2	TRBV5-4	TGTGCCAGCAGCTTGGGACGACTTGGCTACACCTTC	CASSLGRLGYTF
TRBD1	few	TRBJ2-2	TRBV5-6	TGTGCCAGCAGCTTTTACCCCGGGACAGGAGACAACACCGGGGAGCTGTTTTTT	CASSFYPGTGDNTGELFF
NA	NA	TRBJ2-1	TRBV2	TGTGCCAGCAGCCCCATAGTGGGACATAAGTTCTTC	CASSPIVGHKFF
NA	once	TRBJ2-7	TRBV7-3	TGTGCCAGCAGCTTAAAGGCGGGCGACTCCTACGAGCAGTACTTC	CASSLKAGDSYEQYF
TRBD2	NA	TRBJ2-7	TRBV5-1	TGCGCCAGCAGCCGGACTAGCGGGAGGGCCTACGAGCAGTACTTC	CASSRTSGRAYEQYF
TRBD2	NA	TRBJ2-6	TRBV11-2	TGTGCCAGCGGGGGACTAGCGGGAGAAGCGGGGGCCAACGTCCTGACTTTC	CASGGLAGEAGANVLTF
NA	NA	TRBJ2-3	TRBV5-1	TGCGCCAGCAGCCTCTGGACTACAGGGGCAGATACGCAGTATTTT	CASSLWTTGADTQYF
NA	NA	TRBJ1-2	TRBV19	TGTGCCAGTAGAACTAACTATGGCTACACCTTC	CASRTNYGYTF
TRBD2	NA	TRBJ2-5	TRBV30	TGTGCCTGGAGTGTAGGGCTAGCGGGAGCGAGAGAGACCCAGTACTTC	CAWSVGLAGARETQYF
NA	once	TRBJ1-1	TRBV19	TGTGCCAGTAGATTAGGACACTCGAACACTGAAGCTTTCTTT	CASRLGHSNTEAFF
NA	NA	TRBJ1-2	TRBV12-5	TGTGCTAGTGGTTTGGTACCCGGAATAACTAACTATGGCTACACCTTC	CASGLVPGITNYGYTF